Below, 21 T cell receptor beta chains from the same sample are listed, as sequenced in a study of cytomegalovirus exposure and HLA in healthy donors. PCR employed 60 Vbeta and 13 Jbeta primers. The assay was immunoSEQ multiplex PCR, and TCRdb's table has in-frame clones only and misses some. The sample lists around 210,000 clones; roughly 73% were seen once. Material: PBMCs. All receptors come from a boy between 10 and 17 years old in good health and CMV-seronegative.

V and J are TRBV5-4 and TRBJ1-5; TRBD1 might be the D (5 bases). The CDR3 is 15 amino acids. Trimming removed 1 base at V and 3 bases at J, with 11 bases between. Germline CDR1 reads SGHNT; CDR2 reads YYREEE (reference sequence). The CDR3 is CASSLQPGDNQPQHF. For the CDR3, the DNA is TGTGCCAGCAGCTTGCAACCGGGGGACAATCAGCCCCAGCATTTT.

In DNA form, the CDR3 reads TGTGCCAGCAGCCTGCAGGGCCCCAATGAGCAGTTCTTC. Translation: CASSLQGPNEQFF. This sequence joins TRBV6-4 and TRBJ2-1; weak D call: TRBD1 (5 bases). Per the germline V gene, CDR1 is MRHNA and CDR2 is SNTAGT. Trimming took 6 bases from V and 6 from J, leaving 12 bases between them. CDR3 length equals 13 residues.

The rearrangement joins TRBV7-9 to TRBJ2-7, with 12 bases identical to TRBD2. Germline assignment: CDR1 SEHNR and CDR2 FQNEAQ (reference sequence). CDR3 length equals 15 residues. V shed 4 bases, J shed 1 base, and the junction held 2 bases outside the gene matches. The CDR3 nucleotides are TGTGCCAGCAGCTCTGGACTAGCGGGATCCTACGAGCAGTACTTC. Translated, it gives CASSSGLAGSYEQYF.

CDR3 loop: CASSPPNGGRREQYF. CDR3 DNA sequence: TGTGCCAGCAGTCCCCCTAACGGGGGGCGACGCGAGCAGTACTTC. V and J are TRBV6-5 and TRBJ2-7, with D perhaps TRBD2 (7 bases). The ends were cut back, 5 bases at V and 6 bases at J, with 20 bases in the middle. CDR1 is MNHEY, CDR2 SVGAGI, per germline. This CDR3 is built from 15 residues.

The CDR3 spells CSVESQHYGYTF. The CDR3 DNA reads TGCAGCGTTGAATCACAGCACTATGGCTACACCTTC. This chain connects TRBV29-1 to TRBJ1-2; D is ambiguous. CDR1 and CDR2 (germline): SQVTM, ANQGSEA. V lost 2 bases and J lost 3, with 7 bases in between. There are 12 residues in the CDR3.

This chain joins TRBV11-2 and TRBJ1-3; D is uncertain. The CDR3 sequence is 14 residues long. The germline V gene encodes CDR1 SGHAT and CDR2 FQNNGV. The V end lost 5 bases, the J end lost 0 bases, and 8 bases lay between the germline ends. CDR3 DNA sequence: TGTGCCAGCAGCACCGGGAACTCTGGAAACACCATATATTTT. It specifies CASSTGNSGNTIYF.

The genes are TRBV11-3 and TRBJ2-7; the match to TRBD2 covers 10 bases. Unmatched junction bases numbered 9, after V lost 5 bases and J lost 5 bases. Germline V gene lookup returns CDR1 SGHNT and CDR2 YENEEA. This CDR3 has 15 amino acids. The CDR3 bases are TGTGCCAGCAGCGACAAGCGGGAGGGCCGTAACGAGCAGTACTTC. This encodes CASSDKREGRNEQYF.

The V call is TRBV25-1, the J call TRBJ1-4; TRBD1 matches 7 bases. This CDR3 has 14 residues. Germline CDR1 reads MGHDK; CDR2 reads SYGVNS. The V segment lost 4 bases and the J segment 3 bases; nucleotides outside the gene matches: 2. Written as DNA, the CDR3 is TGTGCCAGCAGTGTGGGACAGCCTAATGAAAAACTGTTTTTT. Translation gives CASSVGQPNEKLFF.

The rearrangement links TRBV6-6 to TRBJ1-4; perhaps TRBD1 as D (5 bases). The CDR3 is 13 residues long. V dropped 6 bases and J dropped 10 bases, with 15 bases sitting between them. Looked up from germline, CDR1 is MNHNY and CDR2 is SVGAGI (reference sequence). In DNA form, the CDR3 reads TGTGCCAGCAGCCTGTCGCGGGGGGGAAAACTGTTTTTT. Translated, it gives CASSLSRGGKLFF.

The chain couples TRBV7-9 to TRBJ1-1; D possibly corresponds to TRBD1 (5 bases). V shed 5 bases and J shed 6 bases, with 19 bases lying between them. The germline V gene has CDR1 SEHNR and CDR2 FQNEAQ (reference sequence). CDR3 length: 15 residues. The CDR3: CASSDPGTRGAEAFF. The CDR3 coding sequence is TGTGCCAGCAGCGACCCCGGGACCCGCGGGGCTGAAGCTTTCTTT.

V gene TRBV4-1 combines with J gene TRBJ2-1; 7 bases are a match to TRBD2. V lost 0 bases to trimming and J lost 8 bases; unmatched junction nucleotides: 19. This CDR3 is built from 19 residues. Germline loops: CDR1 MGHRA, CDR2 YSYEKL. CDR3 sequence reads: CASSQDLGRGTPRGDEQFF. The CDR3, as DNA: TGCGCCAGCAGCCAAGATCTAGGGAGGGGAACCCCGAGGGGCGATGAGCAGTTCTTC.

This clone has just one count. The chain is built from TRBV7-8 and TRBJ1-2; TRBD1 is a possible D gene (6 bases). The CDR3 runs to 15 residues. V shed 4 bases and J shed 0 bases, with 12 bases lying between them. CDR1 is SGHVS, CDR2 FQNEAQ, per germline. DNA of the CDR3: TGTGCCAGCAGCTATTTGACAGGATCTAACTATGGCTACACCTTC. Its translation: CASSYLTGSNYGYTF. Using reference TRBV7-8 and TRBJ1-2 for the parts outside the CDR3, the full variable domain is GAGVSQSPRYKVAKRGQDVALRCDPISGHVSLFWYQQALGQGPEFLTYFQNEAQLDKSGLPSDRFFAERPEGSVSTLKIQRTQQEDSAVYLCASSYLTGSNYGYTFGSGTRLTVV.

The V gene is TRBV19, the J gene TRBJ2-1, with TRBD2 matching over 14 bases. Trimming cost V 8 bases and J 0 bases; bases outside gene matches: 12. The CDR3 extends over 19 amino acids. Per the germline V gene, CDR1 is LNHDA and CDR2 is SQIVND (reference sequence). CDR3 loop: CASRGRGLAGATSYNEQFF. The CDR3 bases are TGTGCCAGTCGTGGCCGGGGACTAGCGGGGGCTACCTCCTACAATGAGCAGTTCTTC.

The V gene is TRBV11-3, the J gene TRBJ2-1, with no clear D. Per germline, CDR1 SGHNT and CDR2 YENEEA. The CDR3 spans 17 residues. V was clipped by 7 bases and J by 1 base, with 20 bases between them. In nucleotides, the CDR3 is TGTGCCAGCACCCTTACCCACTTAGCAGATTCCTACAATGAGCAGTTCTTC. This gives the protein CASTLTHLADSYNEQFF.

This rearrangement joins TRBV5-1 to TRBJ2-7; TRBD1 might be the D (5 bases). V was pared by 1 base and J by 4 bases, with 9 bases between. Germline V gives CDR1 SGHRS, CDR2 YFSETQ. The CDR3 spans 13 residues. CDR3 residues: CASSLSGAYEQYF. As DNA, the CDR3 is TGCGCCAGCAGCTTGTCTGGGGCGTACGAGCAGTACTTC.

This clone was picked up one time. The chain uses TRBV19 and TRBJ1-2, with TRBD1 as a possible D gene (6 bases). The V end lost 5 bases, the J end lost 7 bases, and 8 bases lay between the germline ends. CDR1 and CDR2 from the germline V gene are LNHDA and SQIVND (reference sequence). CDR3 length equals 11 residues. Here the CDR3 DNA reads TGTGCCAGTAGTCACAGGGCTGGCTACACCTTC. Protein sequence: CASSHRAGYTF.

CDR3 nucleotide sequence: TGTGCCAGCAGCCTATTAGGAGGCCGGGACACCGGGGAGCTGTTTTTT. This gives the protein CASSLLGGRDTGELFF. V is TRBV11-3 and J is TRBJ2-2; the D gene is possibly TRBD2 (5 bases). V was clipped by 5 bases and J by 3 bases, with 16 bases between them. This CDR3 has 16 residues. Germline lookup yields CDR1 SGHNT and CDR2 YENEEA.

V gene TRBV7-3 combines with J gene TRBJ2-3, with 10 positions matching TRBD2. The CDR3 sequence is 18 residues long. V lost 4 bases to trimming and J lost 9 bases; unmatched junction nucleotides: 19. From germline, CDR1 is SGHTA and CDR2 FQGTGA. The chain's CDR3 is CASSSLPRVAGGPGTQYF. The CDR3 nucleotides are TGTGCCAGCAGCTCCCTTCCAAGAGTAGCGGGGGGCCCGGGCACGCAGTATTTT.

The chain uses TRBV21-1 and TRBJ2-7; TRBD2 is taken as the D call from the table, unchecked against the DNA. TRBV21-1 is termed a pseudogene. This CDR3 spans 17 amino acids. CDR3 amino acids: CASSKGVNSQKFHEQYF. In nucleotides, the CDR3 is TGTGCCAGCAGCAAAGGAGTTAATAGCCAGAAATTCCACGAGCAGTACTTC.

The chain employs TRBV11-1 and TRBJ2-5; TRBD1 is a possible D gene (6 bases). The CDR3 contains 15 residues. V was cut by 4 bases and J by 5 bases, with 17 bases left in between. CDR1 SGHAT and CDR2 FQDESV come from the germline V gene (reference sequence). The chain's CDR3 is CASSSLLQGGETQYF. The DNA of the CDR3 is TGTGCCAGCAGCTCTCTCCTACAGGGCGGGGAGACCCAGTACTTC.

The J gene is TRBJ2-1, the V gene TRBV4-1; 7 bases agree with TRBD2. This CDR3 contains 15 residues. Germline V gene data show CDR1 as MGHRA and CDR2 as YSYEKL. After removal of 1 base from V and 5 bases from J, the junction contained 5 bases not matched to a gene. The CDR3 DNA reads TGCGCCAGCAGCCAAGTGGCGGGAGTACACAATGAGCAGTTCTTC. Amino acids: CASSQVAGVHNEQFF.